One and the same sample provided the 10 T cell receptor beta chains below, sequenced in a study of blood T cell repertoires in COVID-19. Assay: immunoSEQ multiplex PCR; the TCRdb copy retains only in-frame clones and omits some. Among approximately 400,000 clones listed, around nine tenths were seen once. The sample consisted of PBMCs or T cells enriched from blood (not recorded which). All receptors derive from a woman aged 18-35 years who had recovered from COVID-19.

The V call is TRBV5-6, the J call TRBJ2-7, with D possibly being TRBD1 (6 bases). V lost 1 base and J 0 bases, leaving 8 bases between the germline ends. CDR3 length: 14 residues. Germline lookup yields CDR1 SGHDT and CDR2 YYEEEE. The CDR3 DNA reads TGTGCCAGCAGCTTGACAGGGAGCTCCTACGAGCAGTACTTC. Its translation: CASSLTGSSYEQYF.

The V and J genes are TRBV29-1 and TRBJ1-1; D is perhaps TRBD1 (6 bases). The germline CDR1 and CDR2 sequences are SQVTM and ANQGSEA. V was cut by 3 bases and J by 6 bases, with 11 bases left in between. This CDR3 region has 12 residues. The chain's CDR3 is CSVDTGRAEAFF. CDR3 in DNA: TGCAGCGTTGACACAGGGAGGGCTGAAGCTTTCTTT.

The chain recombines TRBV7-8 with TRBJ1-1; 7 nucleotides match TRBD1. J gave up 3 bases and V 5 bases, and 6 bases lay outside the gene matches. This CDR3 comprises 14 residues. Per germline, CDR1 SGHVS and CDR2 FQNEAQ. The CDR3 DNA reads TGTGCCAGCAGCCTGACGGGACAGCACACTGAAGCTTTCTTT. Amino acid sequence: CASSLTGQHTEAFF. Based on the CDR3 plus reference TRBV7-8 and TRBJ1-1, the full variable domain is GAGVSQSPRYKVAKRGQDVALRCDPISGHVSLFWYQQALGQGPEFLTYFQNEAQLDKSGLPSDRFFAERPEGSVSTLKIQRTQQEDSAVYLCASSLTGQHTEAFFGQGTRLTVV.

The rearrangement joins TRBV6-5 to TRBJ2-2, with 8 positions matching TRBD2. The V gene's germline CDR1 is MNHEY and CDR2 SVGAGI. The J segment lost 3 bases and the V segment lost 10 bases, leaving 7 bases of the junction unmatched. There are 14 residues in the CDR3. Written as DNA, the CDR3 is TGTGCCATCTCCTCAGCGGGGGACACCGGGGAGCTGTTTTTT. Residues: CAISSAGDTGELFF.

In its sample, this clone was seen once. CDR3 in DNA: TGTGCCAGCAGCCGCCCCCGGGACAGGGTGGACACCGGGGAGCTGTTTTTT. It codes for CASSRPRDRVDTGELFF. This chain uses TRBV7-2 with TRBJ2-2; 9 bases fit TRBD1. With V trimmed by 5 bases and J by 3 bases, 10 bases remained unmatched. This CDR3 has 17 residues. In germline, CDR1 is SGHTA, CDR2 FQGNSA.

CDR3 in DNA: TGTGCCAGCAGCCACTTCCCAGATACGCAGTATTTT. It is translated as CASSHFPDTQYF. The V and J genes are TRBV3-1 (or the pseudogene TRBV3-2) and TRBJ2-3; no reliable D call. In germline, CDR1 is LGHDT, CDR2 YNNKEL (reference sequence). This CDR3 is built from 12 residues. V was pared by 3 bases and J by 4 bases, with 5 bases between.

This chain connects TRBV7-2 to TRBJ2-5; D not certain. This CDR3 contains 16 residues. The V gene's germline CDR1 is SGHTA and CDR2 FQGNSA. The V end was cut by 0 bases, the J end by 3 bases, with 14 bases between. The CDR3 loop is CASSLAMQRQEETQYF. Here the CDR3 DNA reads TGTGCCAGCAGCTTAGCGATGCAACGGCAGGAAGAGACCCAGTACTTC.

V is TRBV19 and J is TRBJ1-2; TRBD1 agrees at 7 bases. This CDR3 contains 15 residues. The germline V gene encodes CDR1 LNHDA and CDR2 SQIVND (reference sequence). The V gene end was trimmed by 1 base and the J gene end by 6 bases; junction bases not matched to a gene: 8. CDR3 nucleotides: TGTGCCAGTAGTATAGTTGGCAGGGGGAAGAATGGCTACACCTTC. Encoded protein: CASSIVGRGKNGYTF.

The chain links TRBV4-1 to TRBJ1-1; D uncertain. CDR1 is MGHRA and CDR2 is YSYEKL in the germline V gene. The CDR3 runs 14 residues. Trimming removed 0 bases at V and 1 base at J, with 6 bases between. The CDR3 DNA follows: TGCGCCAGCAGCCAAGAAGCACCGAACACTGAAGCTTTCTTT. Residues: CASSQEAPNTEAFF.

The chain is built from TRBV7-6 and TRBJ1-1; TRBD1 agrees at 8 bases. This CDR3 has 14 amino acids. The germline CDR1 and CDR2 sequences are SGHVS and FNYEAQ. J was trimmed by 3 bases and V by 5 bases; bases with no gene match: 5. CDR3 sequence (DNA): TGTGCCAGCAGCGGAGAGACAGGGGACACTGAAGCTTTCTTT. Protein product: CASSGETGDTEAFF.